The clone carrying this T cell receptor beta chain came up a few times. Antigen: not known. For the second PCR, which ran for about 7 to 11 cycles, a sample-barcoded 5' primer and a J-beta primer mix were used. All cDNA molecules were each tagged by a template-switch adaptor with 12 random nucleotides. One entry per CDR3 protein results from TCRdb running MiXCR on the 5' RACE reads. The data show about a million distinct CDR3 sequences, 35% to 40% seen once. These data come from a study of blood T cells in healthy people across ages. Individuals who donated were healthy Caucasians from Russia aged about 6 to 95. The germline V gene has CDR1 MDHEN and CDR2 SYDVKM. Trimming removed 5 bases from V and 4 bases from J, with 14 bases in between. The CDR3 is 14 residues long. Findings of the study overall: Among T cells, TCR beta diversity per million cells dropped roughly linearly as age rose. Strong correlation existed between TCR beta diversity and naive T cell percentage.

The sequencing input was blood. The origin of this receptor is a man younger than 35 in good health. The chain joins TRBV28 to TRBJ1-2; D unresolved. The CDR3 sequence is CASSPGGVGYGYTF. For the CDR3, the DNA is TGTGCCAGCAGTCCCGGCGGAGTAGGCTATGGCTACACCTTC.